These T cell receptor beta chains were read from a single sample in a study of glioma-infiltrating T cells after dendritic cell vaccination. The protocol was immunoSEQ multiplex PCR, while the TCRdb copy is restricted to in-frame clones and leaves out a portion. This sample has fewer than 95,000 clones, with around 85% found just once. The sample was blood, taken after dendritic cell vaccination. Every receptor here comes from a human donor with glioblastoma. CDR3s include the opening cysteine and the closing phenylalanine or tryptophan. A D gene is named only where the DNA matches it firmly. Clone size appears in some rows only: once, few, many, or a class for an expanded clone.

d_call | j_call | v_call | clone_size | cdr3_aa | cdr3_nt
TRBD2 | TRBJ2-5 | TRBV7-6 | . | CASSFPPSGSRETQYF | TGTGCCAGCAGCTTCCCCCCGAGCGGGAGTCGCGAGACCCAGTACTTC
. | TRBJ2-1 | TRBV6-1 | . | CASSEATGSYNEQFF | TGTGCCAGCAGTGAAGCGACGGGCTCCTACAATGAGCAGTTCTTC
. | TRBJ2-4 | TRBV5-1 | . | CASSLVEPNIQYF | TGCGCCAGCAGCTTGGTAGAGCCCAACATTCAGTACTTC
. | TRBJ1-1 | TRBV19 | . | CASSSRGFGTEAFF | TGTGCCAGTAGTTCCAGGGGTTTCGGCACTGAAGCTTTCTTT
. | TRBJ1-6 | TRBV7-9 | . | CASSPGTGSDSPLHF | TGTGCCAGCAGCCCAGGAACAGGGTCAGATTCACCCCTCCACTTT
. | TRBJ2-2 | TRBV7-3 | . | CASSYPEGELFF | TGTGCCAGCAGCTACCCCGAGGGGGAGCTGTTTTTT
. | TRBJ1-1 | TRBV19 | . | CASSIPRTEAFF | TGTGCCAGTAGTATTCCCAGGACTGAAGCTTTCTTT
. | TRBJ2-5 | TRBV5-1 | . | CASSLSVGGVQFQETQYF | TGCGCCAGCAGCTTGTCGGTCGGAGGGGTACAATTCCAAGAGACCCAGTACTTC
. | TRBJ2-7 | TRBV19 | . | CASSIDHGYEQYF | TGTGCCAGTAGTATAGATCACGGCTACGAGCAGTACTTC
TRBD2 | TRBJ2-3 | TRBV7-9 | . | CASSWGGTSSDTQYF | TGTGCCAGCAGCTGGGGGGGGACTAGTTCAGATACGCAGTATTTT
TRBD2 | TRBJ2-1 | TRBV14 | . | CASSRRLAGGPHEQFF | TGTGCCAGCAGCCGCAGACTAGCGGGAGGGCCCCATGAGCAGTTCTTC
. | TRBJ2-3 | TRBV5-8 | . | CASSLGQGISTDTQYF | TGTGCCAGCAGCTTGGGTCAGGGGATTAGCACAGATACGCAGTATTTT
. | TRBJ2-1 | TRBV5-4 | . | CASSPRGGYPYNEQFF | TGTGCCAGCAGTCCCAGGGGCGGGTACCCTTACAATGAGCAGTTCTTC
TRBD1 | TRBJ2-2 | TRBV28 | . | CASSYDRANTGELFF | TGTGCCAGCAGTTACGACAGGGCGAACACCGGGGAGCTGTTTTTT
. | TRBJ1-2 | TRBV28 | . | CASSNRVTYGYTF | TGTGCCAGCAGCAACAGGGTAACCTATGGCTACACCTTC
. | TRBJ1-2 | TRBV29-1 | . | CSVYRSGYTF | TGCAGCGTTTACAGGTCTGGCTACACCTTC
. | TRBJ2-7 | TRBV6-1 | . | CASSRTATYEQYF | TGTGCCAGCAGTCGGACAGCCACCTACGAGCAGTACTTC
TRBD1 | TRBJ2-1 | TRBV25-1 | . | CASSGDRGSYNEQFF | TGTGCCAGCAGTGGGGACAGGGGGTCATACAATGAGCAGTTCTTC
. | TRBJ2-3 | TRBV9 | . | CASSVDGGDTQYF | TGTGCCAGCAGCGTAGACGGTGGAGATACGCAGTATTTT
TRBD1 | TRBJ1-1 | TRBV27 | few | CASTTGGQGRTEAFF | TGTGCCAGCACCACGGGGGGACAGGGAAGAACTGAAGCTTTCTTT
. | TRBJ1-6 | TRBV11-2 | . | CASSLKGGDYNSPLHF | TGTGCCAGCAGCTTAAAGGGGGGGGACTATAATTCACCCCTCCACTTT
. | TRBJ2-7 | TRBV6-5 | . | CASSYIVGSFYEQYF | TGTGCCAGCAGTTACATCGTCGGGAGTTTCTACGAGCAGTACTTC
TRBD2 | TRBJ2-7 | TRBV5-1 | . | CASSLAGGRRGINSYEQYF | TGCGCCAGCAGCTTGGCCGGCGGGAGAAGGGGCATTAACTCCTACGAGCAGTACTTC
. | TRBJ1-2 | TRBV6-1 | . | CASSETGSSPSIYGYTF | TGTGCCAGCAGTGAAACAGGCAGTTCCCCGTCCATTTATGGCTACACCTTC
. | TRBJ2-1 | TRBV10-3 | . | CAISEGSGQFF | TGTGCCATCAGTGAGGGAAGCGGGCAGTTCTTC
. | TRBJ2-2 | TRBV18 | once | CASSPSIRGSGELFF | TGTGCCAGCTCACCATCCATAAGGGGTTCCGGGGAGCTGTTTTTT
. | TRBJ2-5 | TRBV4-1 | few | CASSQYRDQETQYF | TGCGCCAGCAGCCAATACAGGGATCAAGAGACCCAGTACTTC
TRBD1 | TRBJ1-4 | TRBV6-5 | . | CASRPRDSYEKLFF | TGTGCCAGCAGACCCCGGGACAGTTATGAAAAACTGTTTTTT
TRBD1 | TRBJ1-2 | TRBV5-1 | . | CASSYRTGGEYGYTF | TGCGCCAGCAGCTACCGGACAGGGGGCGAATATGGCTACACCTTC
TRBD1 | TRBJ2-7 | TRBV4-3 | . | CASSQIGTGASEQYF | TGCGCCAGCAGCCAAATCGGTACAGGGGCCTCCGAGCAGTACTTC
TRBD1 | TRBJ2-7 | TRBV30 | . | CAWSGDSSYEQYF | TGTGCCTGGAGTGGGGACAGCTCCTACGAGCAGTACTTC
TRBD1 | TRBJ2-7 | TRBV6-4 | few | CASSDQTGGEQYF | TGTGCCAGCAGTGACCAGACAGGGGGCGAGCAGTACTTC
. | TRBJ2-7 | TRBV27 | . | CATRHTSYEQYF | TGTGCCACCCGACATACGTCCTACGAGCAGTACTTC
TRBD1 | TRBJ2-1 | TRBV7-7 | . | CASSLYPKTGDDLRYNEQFF | TGTGCCAGCAGCTTGTACCCCAAGACAGGGGACGACTTACGCTACAATGAGCAGTTCTTC
TRBD1 | TRBJ2-1 | TRBV9 | . | CASSVSGGYNEQFF | TGTGCCAGCAGCGTTTCAGGGGGATACAATGAGCAGTTCTTC
TRBD2 | TRBJ2-7 | TRBV7-9 | . | CASSFGGLEEQYF | TGTGCCAGCAGCTTCGGGGGGTTGGAGGAGCAGTACTTC
. | TRBJ2-3 | TRBV5-1 | . | CASSPRGTGVTDTQYF | TGCGCCAGCAGCCCCCGGGGGACGGGAGTCACAGATACGCAGTATTTT
. | TRBJ2-7 | TRBV9 | . | CASSVASNYEQYF | TGTGCCAGCAGCGTGGCTAGCAACTACGAGCAGTACTTC
. | TRBJ2-1 | TRBV5-6 | . | CASSLGHVGSYNEQFF | TGTGCCAGCAGCTTGGGACATGTGGGCTCCTACAATGAGCAGTTCTTC
TRBD2 | TRBJ2-6 | TRBV7-3 | . | CASSLAGGQSGANVLTF | TGTGCCAGCAGCTTAGCGGGAGGGCAATCTGGGGCCAACGTCCTGACTTTC
. | TRBJ2-7 | TRBV7-9 | . | CASSLVSGDEQYF | TGTGCCAGCAGCTTAGTATCCGGGGACGAGCAGTACTTC
. | TRBJ1-1 | TRBV19 | . | CASCHGQTGDTEAFF | TGTGCCAGCTGCCATGGGCAAACGGGGGACACTGAAGCTTTCTTT
TRBD2 | TRBJ2-1 | TRBV6-5 | . | CASSQGLARQFF | TGTGCCAGCAGCCAAGGACTAGCACGGCAGTTCTTC
. | TRBJ1-1 | TRBV19 | once | CASSLEQGQGTEAFF | TGTGCCAGTAGTCTTGAACAGGGTCAGGGGACTGAAGCTTTCTTT
. | TRBJ1-2 | TRBV25-1 | . | CASRSHRDRDYTF | TGTGCCAGCAGAAGTCACAGGGATAGGGACTACACCTTC
TRBD2 | TRBJ2-5 | TRBV29-1 | . | CSVFGGGETQYF | TGCAGCGTTTTCGGCGGGGGGGAGACCCAGTACTTC
. | TRBJ2-7 | TRBV27 | . | CASSLSVRGTYEQYF | TGTGCCAGCAGTTTATCCGTGCGCGGTACCTACGAGCAGTACTTC
TRBD1 | TRBJ1-4 | TRBV7-2 | . | CASSLGIFLQGGEKLFF | TGTGCCAGCAGCTTGGGAATATTTTTACAGGGGGGTGAAAAACTGTTTTTT
. | TRBJ2-1 | TRBV5-6 | . | CASSLGTPYEQFF | TGTGCCAGCAGCTTGGGTACTCCCTATGAGCAGTTCTTC
TRBD2 | TRBJ2-3 | TRBV5-6 | few | CASSFGTSGRAVNTQYF | TGTGCCAGCAGCTTCGGGACTAGCGGGAGGGCCGTTAATACGCAGTATTTT
TRBD1 | TRBJ2-1 | TRBV7-3 | . | CASSQQGARLNEQFF | TGTGCCAGCAGCCAACAGGGGGCGCGCCTCAATGAGCAGTTCTTC
. | TRBJ2-3 | TRBV7-2 | . | CASSLVGGGAGLTDTQYF | TGTGCCAGCAGCTTAGTAGGAGGCGGGGCGGGGCTCACAGATACGCAGTATTTT